This T cell receptor beta chain came from a study of blood T cell repertoires in COVID-19. Study-level background: Samples of COVID-19 (acute and convalescent) were obtained from the United States, Italy and Spain. From T cells, B-cell-depleted T cells, or PBMCs came the material, which was cDNA or gDNA.

V lost 5 bases and J lost 2, with 12 bases in between. Germline V gene lookup returns CDR1 SGHTA and CDR2 FQGNSA. This CDR3 contains 14 residues. Authors' data handling: Reference gene primer amplification yielded estimated nucleated cell counts. Method: immunoSEQ multiplex PCR; TCRdb's copy keeps in-frame clones and lacks some. V and J calls plus clone size are reproduced from that table; the DNA served to infer D and trimming. The sample includes roughly 180,000 clones, more than 75% seen only once; the top ten take just over 8.5%. The V gene is TRBV7-2, the J gene TRBJ1-1, with D maybe TRBD1 (6 bases). This receptor was taken from a woman between 50 and 59 years old with active or convalescent COVID-19. Sequencing was performed on peripheral blood. In DNA, the CDR3 is TGTGCCAGCAGCCACGGGACACTCAACACTGAAGCTTTCTTT. This codes for CASSHGTLNTEAFF.